The 29 T cell receptor beta chains in this list originate from one sample, sequenced in a study of blood T cell repertoires in COVID-19. Profiled with immunoSEQ multiplex PCR; TCRdb holds only in-frame clones, not every one. This table has fewer than 250,000 clones, around 86% appearing once. Sequences were obtained from peripheral blood. Receptors were obtained from a man aged 55-75 years with acute or convalescent COVID-19.

Here the CDR3 reads CASSMRGRGSNQPQHF. In nucleotides, the CDR3 is TGTGCCAGTAGTATGCGGGGGAGGGGCAGCAATCAGCCCCAGCATTTT. The rearrangement links TRBV19 to TRBJ1-5; possible D gene TRBD1, 5 bases. The germline V gene has CDR1 LNHDA and CDR2 SQIVND (reference sequence). The CDR3 covers 16 residues. Trimming pared 3 bases from V and 1 base from J, leaving 13 bases between.

The J gene is TRBJ2-5, the V gene TRBV13; D call uncertain. The CDR3 has 14 amino acids. With 1 base removed from V and 5 bases from J, the gap between germline ends came to 11 bases. Germline-derived CDR1 and CDR2 are PRHDT and FYEKMQ (reference sequence). As DNA, the CDR3 is TGTGCCAGCAGCTTAGCAGGTATCGCGGAGACCCAGTACTTC. It specifies CASSLAGIAETQYF.

V is TRBV5-1 and J is TRBJ1-4, with 9 bases fitting TRBD1. This CDR3 has 15 amino acids. Germline V gene data show CDR1 as SGHRS and CDR2 as YFSETQ. V trimming: 4 bases; J trimming: 4 bases; junction bases outside the gene matches: 5. CDR3 residues: CASSPTTGGNEKLFF. The DNA for the CDR3 is TGCGCCAGCAGCCCGACGACAGGGGGTAATGAAAAACTGTTTTTT.

This clone has just a few counts. The chain joins TRBV7-9 to TRBJ1-6, with D possibly TRBD1 on 5 matching bases. This CDR3 spans 17 amino acids. From germline, CDR1 is SEHNR and CDR2 FQNEAQ (reference sequence). Trimming removed 2 bases at V and 8 bases at J, with 19 bases between. This CDR3 reads CASSLKDTLSTYSPLHF. CDR3 DNA sequence: TGTGCCAGCAGCTTAAAGGACACTCTATCAACCTATTCACCCCTCCACTTT.

The chain links TRBV5-1 to TRBJ1-2; the D gene is possibly TRBD1 (6 bases). Per the germline V gene, CDR1 is SGHRS and CDR2 is YFSETQ. V was clipped by 0 bases and J by 2 bases, with 14 bases between them. CDR3 length: 16 residues. This CDR3 is CASSLAPRQENYGYTF. The DNA for the CDR3 is TGCGCCAGCAGCTTGGCCCCTCGACAGGAAAACTATGGCTACACCTTC.

In its sample, this clone was seen once. The rearrangement joins TRBV7-2 to TRBJ1-3; D unresolved. CDR3 length: 14 residues. Trimming stripped 1 base from V and 3 bases from J, with 7 bases between. CDR1 and CDR2 from the germline V gene are SGHTA and FQGNSA. CDR3 amino acids: CASSLVAVGNTIYF. The CDR3 nucleotides read TGTGCCAGCAGCTTAGTGGCGGTTGGAAACACCATATATTTT.

The chain combines TRBV7-9 with TRBJ1-4; D might be TRBD1 (5 bases). The length of the CDR3 is 15 residues. V lost 3 bases to trimming and J lost 3 bases, with 11 bases between them. Germline V gene lookup returns CDR1 SEHNR and CDR2 FQNEAQ (reference sequence). The CDR3 here is CASSFGDSPNEKLFF. Written as DNA, the CDR3 is TGTGCCAGCAGCTTCGGCGACAGCCCTAATGAAAAACTGTTTTTT.

In nucleotides, the CDR3 is TGCGCCAGCAGTGAAACTAGAGCCCCTTACGAGCAGTACTTC. Translating it yields CASSETRAPYEQYF. The chain is built from TRBV10-2 and TRBJ2-7; a possible D gene is TRBD2 (5 bases). The V gene's germline CDR1 is WSHSY and CDR2 SAAADI. V dropped 3 bases and J dropped 4 bases, with 13 bases sitting between them. The CDR3 contains 14 residues.

The table lists this clone with a few counts. The V and J genes are TRBV28 and TRBJ1-2, with a weak D call TRBD1 (5 bases). The CDR3 has 13 amino acids. The germline V gene has CDR1 MDHEN and CDR2 SYDVKM. The V and J ends lost 7 bases and 8 bases respectively, with 17 bases between them. The CDR3 nucleotides are TGTGCCAGCATCGTCACAGGCGCCAGGGGCTACACCTTC. Translating it yields CASIVTGARGYTF.

The chain employs TRBV11-2 and TRBJ2-5, with 10 bases identical to TRBD2. Per germline, CDR1 SGHAT and CDR2 FQNNGV. V gave up 1 base and J gave up 4 bases; unmatched junction bases: 6. The CDR3 contains 16 residues. The CDR3 bases are TGTGCCAGCAGCTTAGCGGGGACTAGCGCGGGAGAGACCCAGTACTTC. Protein product: CASSLAGTSAGETQYF. The complete variable domain, with remaining parts taken from reference TRBV11-2 and TRBJ2-5, reads EAGVAQSPRYKIIEKRQSVAFWCNPISGHATLYWYQQILGQGPKLLIQFQNNGVVDDSQLPKDRFSAERLKGVDSTLKIQPAKLEDSAVYLCASSLAGTSAGETQYFGPGTRLLVL.

J is TRBJ1-5 and V is TRBV7-6; TRBD1 agrees at 7 bases. Germline V gene data show CDR1 as SGHVS and CDR2 as FNYEAQ. The J segment lost 3 bases and the V segment lost 5 bases, leaving 10 bases of the junction unmatched. This CDR3 comprises 16 residues. CDR3: CASSPRTGEFNQPQHF. The CDR3 bases are TGTGCCAGCAGCCCCAGGACAGGCGAATTCAATCAGCCCCAGCATTTT.

Ten or more counts support this clone. The V call is TRBV5-1, the J call TRBJ2-7, with 7 bases identical to TRBD2. This CDR3 is 16 amino acids long. V lost 1 base and J lost 1; bases outside the gene matches: 8. Germline CDR1 and CDR2: SGHRS and YFSETQ. The CDR3 here is CASSLWNGGKSYEQYF. As DNA, the CDR3 is TGCGCCAGCAGCTTGTGGAACGGGGGGAAATCCTACGAGCAGTACTTC.

The V and J genes are TRBV6-1 and TRBJ2-7; tentatively, D is TRBD1 (5 bases). The CDR3 covers 13 residues. Germline CDR1 MNHNS, CDR2 SASEGT. Trimming left V 1 base short and J 3 bases short, with 7 bases between. This CDR3 reads CASSEGDSYEQYF. In DNA form, the CDR3 reads TGTGCCAGCAGTGAAGGCGACAGCTACGAGCAGTACTTC.

The genes are TRBV7-2 and TRBJ2-3, with 8 bases identical to TRBD2. The CDR3 extends over 19 amino acids. The trim removed 5 bases at V and 1 base at J, leaving 17 bases unmatched. In germline, CDR1 is SGHTA, CDR2 FQGNSA. The CDR3 coding sequence is TGTGCCAGCAGCCTAAAGGGGAGCGGGGGTGGTTCTGGCACAGATACGCAGTATTTT. It codes for CASSLKGSGGGSGTDTQYF.

In DNA, the CDR3 is TGTGCCAGCAGTGACCCTTCGACTGCTAACTATGGCTACACCTTC. It encodes CASSDPSTANYGYTF. The chain joins TRBV6-1 to TRBJ1-2; no clear D. Trimming cost V 3 bases and J 0 bases, with 11 bases left between them. The germline V gene has CDR1 MNHNS and CDR2 SASEGT. This CDR3 contains 15 residues.

This CDR3 reads CASSRGGANTEAFF. The CDR3 coding sequence is TGTGCCAGCAGCCGAGGGGGGGCTAACACTGAAGCTTTCTTT. V gene TRBV11-2 combines with J gene TRBJ1-1, with D perhaps matching TRBD1 (6 bases). Germline values: CDR1 SGHAT, CDR2 FQNNGV. This CDR3 is 14 amino acids long. V lost 5 bases and J lost 2, with 12 bases in between.

The chain recombines TRBV7-2 with TRBJ2-1; D call uncertain. Germline V gives CDR1 SGHTA, CDR2 FQGNSA. The CDR3 covers 15 residues. The V and J ends lost 1 base and 5 bases respectively, with 12 bases between them. The CDR3 protein is CASSLEGRSNNEQFF. The CDR3 bases are TGTGCCAGCAGCTTAGAAGGCAGGTCCAACAATGAGCAGTTCTTC.

The CDR3: CASSSEGSTNEKLFF. DNA for the CDR3: TGTGCCAGCAGTTCGGAGGGTTCAACTAATGAAAAACTGTTTTTT. V usage is TRBV28 and J usage is TRBJ1-4; the D is unclear. Looked up from germline, CDR1 is MDHEN and CDR2 is SYDVKM. The CDR3 sequence is 15 residues long. Between the trimmed V and J ends, which lost 4 bases and 0 bases, there was a span of 9 bases.

The V call is TRBV7-3, the J call TRBJ2-1, with TRBD1 identical over 9 bases. V was clipped by 5 bases and J by 8 bases; unmatched bases: 7. CDR1 is SGHTA and CDR2 is FQGTGA in the germline V gene. The CDR3 sequence is 14 residues long. CDR3 nucleotide sequence: TGTGCCAGCAGCCCGACAGGGGGTCAGGATGAGCAGTTCTTC. It is translated as CASSPTGGQDEQFF.

This chain uses TRBV11-3 with TRBJ2-1; possibly TRBD2 for D (5 bases). Germline values: CDR1 SGHNT, CDR2 YENEEA. This CDR3 has 14 amino acids. Trimming pared 3 bases from V and 5 bases from J, leaving 11 bases between. CDR3 protein: CASSFSRGDNEQFF. The CDR3 DNA reads TGTGCCAGCAGCTTCTCCCGGGGAGACAATGAGCAGTTCTTC.

V gene TRBV29-1 combines with J gene TRBJ2-2; no firm D call. Per germline, CDR1 SQVTM and CDR2 ANQGSEA. The CDR3 is made up of 13 amino acids. V was pared by 4 bases and J by 0 bases, with 6 bases between. CDR3 sequence: CSVAPTNTGELFF. For the CDR3, the DNA is TGCAGCGTTGCCCCTACGAACACCGGGGAGCTGTTTTTT.

This rearrangement joins TRBV3-1 (or the pseudogene TRBV3-2) to TRBJ2-7, with 8 positions matching TRBD1. With 2 bases clipped from V and 3 bases from J, the junction kept 9 bases outside the gene matches. CDR1 is LGHDT and CDR2 is YNNKEL in the germline V gene (reference sequence). There are 16 residues in the CDR3. The CDR3 coding sequence is TGTGCCAGCAGCCAAACTGGGGGAGACAGGGGCTACGAGCAGTACTTC. Translation gives CASSQTGGDRGYEQYF.

The gene calls are TRBV10-2 and TRBJ1-1, with D tentatively TRBD1 (6 bases). The length of the CDR3 is 14 residues. Trimming removed 5 bases from V and 2 bases from J, with 12 bases in between. Looked up from germline, CDR1 is WSHSY and CDR2 is SAAADI. CDR3 loop: CASSHTGQNTEAFF. The CDR3 nucleotides read TGCGCCAGCAGTCATACAGGGCAAAACACTGAAGCTTTCTTT.

The chain carries TRBV4-3 and TRBJ2-3; 9 bases map to TRBD2. Germline V gives CDR1 LGHNA, CDR2 YSLEER. Trimming at V came to 3 bases and at J to 2 bases, leaving 6 bases not matched to a gene. The CDR3 loop spans 16 amino acids. CDR3 residues: CASSQASGGFTDTQYF. In nucleotides, the CDR3 is TGCGCCAGCAGCCAGGCCAGCGGGGGGTTCACAGATACGCAGTATTTT.

The chain employs TRBV6-2 or TRBV6-3 and TRBJ2-7, with 7 bases fitting TRBD1. The CDR3 totals 16 residues. J was trimmed by 3 bases and V by 5 bases; bases with no gene match: 13. CDR1 is MNHEY and CDR2 is SVGEGT in the germline V gene. The CDR3 is CASSTSSGQSFYEQYF. The CDR3 coding sequence is TGTGCCAGCAGTACGAGTTCGGGACAGTCCTTCTACGAGCAGTACTTC.

The chain joins TRBV18 to TRBJ1-1; D is perhaps TRBD1 (5 bases). The ends were cut back, 3 bases at V and 0 bases at J, with 8 bases in the middle. This CDR3 comprises 14 residues. Germline CDR1 is KGHSH and CDR2 is LQKENI. Here the CDR3 reads CASSPQGLNTEAFF. CDR3 nucleotide sequence: TGTGCCAGCTCACCGCAGGGTTTGAACACTGAAGCTTTCTTT. The full variable domain, rest sourced from reference TRBV18 and TRBJ1-1, is NAGVMQNPRHLVRRRGQEARLRCSPMKGHSHVYWYRQLPEEGLKFMVYLQKENIIDESGMPKERFSAEFPKEGPSILRIQQVVRGDSAAYFCASSPQGLNTEAFFGQGTRLTVV.

This chain links TRBV7-3 with TRBJ2-1; D is unclear. This CDR3 is 11 amino acids long. Germline V gene data show CDR1 as SGHTA and CDR2 as FQGTGA. Between the trimmed V and J ends, which lost 2 bases and 7 bases, there was a span of 3 bases. The CDR3 nucleotides read TGTGCCAGCAGCTTAGCGAATGAGCAGTTCTTC. This translates into CASSLANEQFF.

The V and J genes are TRBV18 and TRBJ2-2, with D unclear. This CDR3 has 15 amino acids. Trimming pared 8 bases from V and 1 base from J, leaving 14 bases between. Germline V gene data show CDR1 as KGHSH and CDR2 as LQKENI. The CDR3 DNA reads as TGTGCCAGCCCATCCGAGAGGAGGAACACCGGGGAGCTGTTTTTT. Amino acids: CASPSERRNTGELFF.

The chain links TRBV6-5 to TRBJ1-1, with a weak D call TRBD1 (6 bases). The CDR3 covers 14 residues. Per germline, CDR1 MNHEY and CDR2 SVGAGI. V was trimmed by 2 bases and J by 10 bases, leaving 17 bases between them. CDR3 coding DNA: TGTGCCAGCAGTTACCAGAGACAGGCCCCCGCAGCTTTCTTT. Protein: CASSYQRQAPAAFF.